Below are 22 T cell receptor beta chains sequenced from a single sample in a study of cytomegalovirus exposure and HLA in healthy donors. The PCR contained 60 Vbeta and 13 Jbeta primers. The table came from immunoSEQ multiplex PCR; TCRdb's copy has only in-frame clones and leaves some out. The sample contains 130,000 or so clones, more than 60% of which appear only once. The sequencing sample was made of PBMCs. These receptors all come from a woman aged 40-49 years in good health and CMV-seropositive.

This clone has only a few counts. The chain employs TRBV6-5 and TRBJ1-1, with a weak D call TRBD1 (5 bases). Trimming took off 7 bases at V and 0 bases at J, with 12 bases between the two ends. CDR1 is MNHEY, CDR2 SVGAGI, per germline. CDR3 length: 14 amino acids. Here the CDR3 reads CASKSEQVNTEAFF. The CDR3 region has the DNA TGTGCCAGCAAGAGTGAACAGGTGAACACTGAAGCTTTCTTT.

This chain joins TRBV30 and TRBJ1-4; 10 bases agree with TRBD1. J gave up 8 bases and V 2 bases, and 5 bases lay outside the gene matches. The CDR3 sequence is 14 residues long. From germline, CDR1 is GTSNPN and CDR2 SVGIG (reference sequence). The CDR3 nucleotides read TGTGCCTGGAGTCTGGACAGGGGGAGGGAAAAACTGTTTTTT. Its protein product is CAWSLDRGREKLFF.

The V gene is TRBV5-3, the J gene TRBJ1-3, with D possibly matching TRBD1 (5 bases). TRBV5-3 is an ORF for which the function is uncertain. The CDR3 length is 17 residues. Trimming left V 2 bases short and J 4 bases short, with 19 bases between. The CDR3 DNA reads TGTGCCAGAAGCTTTAGGTCAGGGAGGACGAGAGGAAACACCATATATTTT. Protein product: CARSFRSGRTRGNTIYF.

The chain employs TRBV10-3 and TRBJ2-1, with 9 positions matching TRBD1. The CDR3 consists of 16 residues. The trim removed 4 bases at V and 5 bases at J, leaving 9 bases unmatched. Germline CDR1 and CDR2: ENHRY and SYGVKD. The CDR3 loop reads CAISGETGGVHNEQFF. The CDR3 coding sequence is TGTGCCATCAGTGGGGAAACAGGGGGCGTCCACAATGAGCAGTTCTTC.

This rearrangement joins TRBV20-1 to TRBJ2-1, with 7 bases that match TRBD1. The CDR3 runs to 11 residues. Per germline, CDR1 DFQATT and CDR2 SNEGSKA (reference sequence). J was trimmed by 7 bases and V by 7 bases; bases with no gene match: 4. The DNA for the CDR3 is TGCAGTGATGTACAGGGGAATGAGCAGTTCTTC. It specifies CSDVQGNEQFF.

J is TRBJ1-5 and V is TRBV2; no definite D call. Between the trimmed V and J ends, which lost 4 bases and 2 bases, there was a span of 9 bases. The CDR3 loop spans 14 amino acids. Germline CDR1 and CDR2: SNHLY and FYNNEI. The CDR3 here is CASSVERGNQPQHF. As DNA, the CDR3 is TGTGCCAGCAGTGTTGAGCGCGGCAATCAGCCCCAGCATTTT.

The CDR3, as DNA: TGCGCCAGCAGCTTGAATGGGCGGACAGGGGAAGAGACCCAGTACTTC. Amino acid sequence: CASSLNGRTGEETQYF. The chain is built from TRBV5-1 and TRBJ2-5; TRBD1 matches at 9 bases. CDR1 is SGHRS and CDR2 is YFSETQ in the germline V gene. CDR3 size: 16 residues. V lost 1 base to trimming and J lost 3 bases; unmatched junction nucleotides: 7.

CDR3 residues: CASSYGGQGNYGYTF. The DNA of the CDR3 is TGTGCCAGCAGTTACGGGGGACAGGGGAACTATGGCTACACCTTC. The chain links TRBV6-6 to TRBJ1-2, with 10 bases fitting TRBD1. This CDR3 is 15 amino acids long. J lost 2 bases, V lost 2 bases, and 2 bases had no gene match. CDR1 and CDR2 from the germline V gene are MNHNY and SVGAGI (reference sequence).

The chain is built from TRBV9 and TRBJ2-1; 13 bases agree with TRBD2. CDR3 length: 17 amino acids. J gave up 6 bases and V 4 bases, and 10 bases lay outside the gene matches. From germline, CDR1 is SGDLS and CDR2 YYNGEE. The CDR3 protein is CASSPRTSGSIFNEQFF. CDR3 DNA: TGTGCCAGCAGCCCTCGGACTAGCGGGAGTATTTTCAATGAGCAGTTCTTC.

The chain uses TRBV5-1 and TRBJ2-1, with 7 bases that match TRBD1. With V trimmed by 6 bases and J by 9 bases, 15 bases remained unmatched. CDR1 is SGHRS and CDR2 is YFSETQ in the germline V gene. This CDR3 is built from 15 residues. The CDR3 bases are TGCGCCAGCACCCCGACCGGGTCCCCAGGGGGTGAGCAGTTCTTC. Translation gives CASTPTGSPGGEQFF.

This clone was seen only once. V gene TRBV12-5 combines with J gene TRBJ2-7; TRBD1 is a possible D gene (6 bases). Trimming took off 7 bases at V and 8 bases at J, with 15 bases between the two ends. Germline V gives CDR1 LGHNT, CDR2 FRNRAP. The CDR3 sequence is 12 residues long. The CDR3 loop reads CASAPDSWQQYF. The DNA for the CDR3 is TGTGCTAGTGCTCCGGACAGTTGGCAGCAGTACTTC.

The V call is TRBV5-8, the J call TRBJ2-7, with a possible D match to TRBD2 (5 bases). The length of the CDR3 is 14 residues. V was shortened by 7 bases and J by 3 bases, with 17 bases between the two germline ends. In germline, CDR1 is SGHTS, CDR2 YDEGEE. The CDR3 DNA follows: TGTGCCAGCGCCTTTAGCGTTCACAACTACGAGCAGTACTTC. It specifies CASAFSVHNYEQYF.

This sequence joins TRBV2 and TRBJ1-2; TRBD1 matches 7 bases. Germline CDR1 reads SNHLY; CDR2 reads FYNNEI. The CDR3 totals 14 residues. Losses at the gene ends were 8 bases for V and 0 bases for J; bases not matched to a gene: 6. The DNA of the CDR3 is TGTGCCAGCTCTATCCAGGGGGCTAACTATGGCTACACCTTC. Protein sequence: CASSIQGANYGYTF.

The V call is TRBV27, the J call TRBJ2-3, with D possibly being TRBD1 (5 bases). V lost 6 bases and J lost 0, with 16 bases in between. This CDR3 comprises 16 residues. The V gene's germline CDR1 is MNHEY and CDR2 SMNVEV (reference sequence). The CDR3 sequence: CASSRAQGTSTDTQYF. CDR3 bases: TGTGCCAGCAGCAGGGCCCAGGGAACTAGCACAGATACGCAGTATTTT.

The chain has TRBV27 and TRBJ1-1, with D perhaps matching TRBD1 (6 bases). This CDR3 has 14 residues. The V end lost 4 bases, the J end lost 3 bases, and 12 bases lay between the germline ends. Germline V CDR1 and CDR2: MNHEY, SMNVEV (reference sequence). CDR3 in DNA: TGTGCCAGCAGTTCCAGGGGCCGGGACACTGAAGCTTTCTTT. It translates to CASSSRGRDTEAFF.

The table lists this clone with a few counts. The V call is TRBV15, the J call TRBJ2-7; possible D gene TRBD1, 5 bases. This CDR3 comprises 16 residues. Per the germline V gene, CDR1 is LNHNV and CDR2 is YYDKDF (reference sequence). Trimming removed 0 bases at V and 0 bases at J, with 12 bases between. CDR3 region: CATSRDRDSTSYEQYF. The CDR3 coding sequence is TGTGCCACCAGCAGAGATCGTGACAGTACCTCCTACGAGCAGTACTTC.

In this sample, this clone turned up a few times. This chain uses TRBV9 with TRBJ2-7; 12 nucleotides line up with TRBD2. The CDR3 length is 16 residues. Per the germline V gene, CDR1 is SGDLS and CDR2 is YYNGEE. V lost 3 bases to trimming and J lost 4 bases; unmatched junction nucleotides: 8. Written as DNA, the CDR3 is TGTGCCAGCAGCGGAAGAGGACTAGCGGGGTTATACGAGCAGTACTTC. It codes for CASSGRGLAGLYEQYF.

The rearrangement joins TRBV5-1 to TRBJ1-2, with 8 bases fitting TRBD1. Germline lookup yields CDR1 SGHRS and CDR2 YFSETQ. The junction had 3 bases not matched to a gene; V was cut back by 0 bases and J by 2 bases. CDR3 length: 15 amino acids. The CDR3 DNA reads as TGCGCCAGCAGCTTGGCCCGGACAGGGAACTATGGCTACACCTTC. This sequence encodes CASSLARTGNYGYTF.

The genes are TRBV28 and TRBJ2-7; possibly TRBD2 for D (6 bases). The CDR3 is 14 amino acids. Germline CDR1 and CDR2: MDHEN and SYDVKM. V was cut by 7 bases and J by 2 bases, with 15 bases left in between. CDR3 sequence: CASTLSGPTYEQYF. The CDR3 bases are TGTGCCAGCACCCTTAGCGGTCCTACCTACGAGCAGTACTTC.

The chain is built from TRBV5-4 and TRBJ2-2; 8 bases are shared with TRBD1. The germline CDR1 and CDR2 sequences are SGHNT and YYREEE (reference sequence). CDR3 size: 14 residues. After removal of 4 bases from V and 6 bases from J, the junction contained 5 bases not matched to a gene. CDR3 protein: CASSRKDRAGELFF. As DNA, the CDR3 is TGTGCCAGCAGCCGTAAGGACAGGGCCGGGGAGCTGTTTTTT. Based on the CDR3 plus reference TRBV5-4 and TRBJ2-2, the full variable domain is ETGVTQSPTHLIKTRGQQVTLRCSSQSGHNTVSWYQQALGQGPQFIFQYYREEENGRGNFPPRFSGLQFPNYSSELNVNALELDDSALYLCASSRKDRAGELFFGEGSRLTVL.

The CDR3 reads CASSLEMGANYGYTF. In DNA, the CDR3 is TGTGCCAGCAGCTTAGAAATGGGAGCTAACTATGGCTACACCTTC. The J gene is TRBJ1-2, the V gene TRBV7-9; D gene uncertain. This CDR3 contains 15 residues. The V end was cut by 1 base, the J end by 0 bases, with 9 bases between. Germline V lookup: CDR1 SEHNR, CDR2 FQNEAQ (reference sequence).

CDR3: CASSVDPAGGEQFF. CDR3 in DNA: TGTGCCAGCAGCGTAGATCCAGCGGGAGGTGAGCAGTTCTTC. The gene calls are TRBV9 and TRBJ2-1; 9 nucleotides line up with TRBD2. CDR1 and CDR2 (germline): SGDLS, YYNGEE. The J segment lost 9 bases and the V segment lost 0 bases, leaving 4 bases of the junction unmatched. The CDR3 length is 14 residues.